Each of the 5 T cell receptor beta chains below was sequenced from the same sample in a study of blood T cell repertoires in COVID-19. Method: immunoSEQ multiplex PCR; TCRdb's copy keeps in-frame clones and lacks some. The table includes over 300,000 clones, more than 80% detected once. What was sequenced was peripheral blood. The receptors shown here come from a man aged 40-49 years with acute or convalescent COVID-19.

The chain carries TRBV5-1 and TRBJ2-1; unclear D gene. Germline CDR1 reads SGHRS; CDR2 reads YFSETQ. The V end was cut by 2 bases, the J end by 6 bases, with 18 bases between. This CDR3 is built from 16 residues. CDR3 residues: CASSLIRDSGSNEQFF. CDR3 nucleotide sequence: TGCGCCAGCAGCTTAATCCGAGACTCGGGTTCCAATGAGCAGTTCTTC.

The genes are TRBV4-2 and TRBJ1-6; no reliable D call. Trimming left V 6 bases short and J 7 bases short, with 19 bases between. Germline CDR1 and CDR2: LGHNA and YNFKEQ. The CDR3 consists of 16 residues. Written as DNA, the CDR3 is TGTGCCAGCAGACGGACGGAGGAGTTCAGAAATTCACCCCTCCACTTT. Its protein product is CASRRTEEFRNSPLHF.

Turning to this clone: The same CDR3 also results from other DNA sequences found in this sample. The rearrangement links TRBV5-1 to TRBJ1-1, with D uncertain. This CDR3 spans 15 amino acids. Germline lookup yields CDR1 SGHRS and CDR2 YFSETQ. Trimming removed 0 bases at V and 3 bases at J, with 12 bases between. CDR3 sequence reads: CASSLDRGWDTEAFF. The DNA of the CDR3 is TGCGCCAGCAGCTTGGATCGGGGATGGGACACTGAAGCTTTCTTT.

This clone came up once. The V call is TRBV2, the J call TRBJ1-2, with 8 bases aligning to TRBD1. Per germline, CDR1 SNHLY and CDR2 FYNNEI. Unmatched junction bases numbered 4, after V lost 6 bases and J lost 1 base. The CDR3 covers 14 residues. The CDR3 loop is CASSRTGFNYGYTF. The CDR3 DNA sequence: TGTGCCAGCAGCCGGACAGGGTTTAACTATGGCTACACCTTC.

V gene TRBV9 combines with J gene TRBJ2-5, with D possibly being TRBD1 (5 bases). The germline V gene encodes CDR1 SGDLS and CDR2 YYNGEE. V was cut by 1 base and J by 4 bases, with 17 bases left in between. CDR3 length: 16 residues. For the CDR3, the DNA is TGTGCCAGCAGCGTACGAGAAGGGGAAAGAGGAGAGACCCAGTACTTC. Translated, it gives CASSVREGERGETQYF.